The entry below describes one TCR beta chain. Its matching antigen is unknown. This specimen comes from a study of shared clonotypes between healthy human individuals. Germline V gene sequence: CDR1 SGHRS, CDR2 YFSETQ. Between the trimmed V and J ends, which lost 1 base and 6 bases, there was a span of 25 bases. The CDR3 runs to 18 residues. Cells designated naive CD8 were CD45RO-negative and were positively selected for CCR7, with terminally differentiated effector memory CD45RA+ cells excluded. Everyone who donated was a Caucasian adult who lived in Nashville, Tennessee. Study-wide results and limits: Against clonotypes common to all four donors, non-shared ones had lower generation probabilities. The naive CD4 repertoires of several donors were compared, and 5% to 6.5% of clonotypes were shared. Across subsets, estimated richness was generally greater for naive than for memory populations.

Assay used: immunoSEQ multiplex PCR; TCRdb lists only in-frame clones, some missing. This sample yields about 2 million clones, of which over 85% are seen a single time; around 1.1% belongs to the top ten. The V gene is TRBV5-1, the J gene TRBJ1-2, with D possibly being TRBD1 (5 bases). The receptor was derived from a young man in good health. Sequencing input: naive CD8+ T cells sorted from blood. In DNA, the CDR3 is TGCGCCAGCAGCTTGTTCCAGTCTGGGAGGGGTACTATGGATGGCTACACCTTC. Protein sequence: CASSLFQSGRGTMDGYTF.